These 10 T cell receptor beta chains originate from one sample sequenced in a study of blood T cell repertoires in COVID-19. Assay: immunoSEQ multiplex PCR; the TCRdb copy retains only in-frame clones and omits some. The table includes about 70,000 clones, roughly nine tenths detected once. Sequencing used peripheral blood. These receptors were obtained from a man aged 45 to 65 with acute or convalescent COVID-19.

This clone was seen only once. The chain uses TRBV7-9 and TRBJ2-2; 7 bases fit TRBD1. Trimming removed 5 bases from V and 6 bases from J; junction bases left unmatched: 9. Per germline, CDR1 SEHNR and CDR2 FQNEAQ (reference sequence). There are 15 residues in the CDR3. DNA of the CDR3: TGTGCCAGCAGCCCCGACAGGGCCCTGGCCGGGGAGCTGTTTTTT. It is translated as CASSPDRALAGELFF.

The chain has TRBV30 and TRBJ2-5; the D gene is possibly TRBD2 (5 bases). Germline values: CDR1 GTSNPN, CDR2 SVGIG (reference sequence). Trimming took 5 bases from V and 5 from J, leaving 12 bases between them. The CDR3 is 12 amino acids. The CDR3 protein is CAWELGTETQYF. DNA of the CDR3: TGTGCCTGGGAACTAGGTACGGAGACCCAGTACTTC.

This chain uses TRBV18 with TRBJ1-4, with D tentatively TRBD1 (6 bases). CDR1 is KGHSH and CDR2 is LQKENI in the germline V gene. This CDR3 comprises 16 residues. V lost 3 bases to trimming and J lost 3 bases, with 14 bases between them. In DNA, the CDR3 is TGTGCCAGCTCACCTTTAGTTGGACAGCCTAATGAAAAACTGTTTTTT. Its protein product is CASSPLVGQPNEKLFF. The full variable domain, its missing parts supplied by reference TRBV18 and TRBJ1-4, is NAGVMQNPRHLVRRRGQEARLRCSPMKGHSHVYWYRQLPEEGLKFMVYLQKENIIDESGMPKERFSAEFPKEGPSILRIQQVVRGDSAAYFCASSPLVGQPNEKLFFGSGTQLSVL.

This clone has a single count. Here the CDR3 reads CASSEVGGRGLAGSLWELFF. Here the CDR3 DNA reads TGTGCCAGCAGTGAAGTGGGGGGGCGAGGGCTAGCGGGATCCCTCTGGGAGCTGTTTTTT. The chain recombines TRBV6-1 with TRBJ2-2, with TRBD2 matching 9 bases. The V gene's germline CDR1 is MNHNS and CDR2 SASEGT. V was clipped by 1 base and J by 9 bases; unmatched bases: 21. This CDR3 spans 20 amino acids.

The chain links TRBV28 to TRBJ2-2; 7 bases are shared with TRBD2. V lost 5 bases to trimming and J lost 5 bases; unmatched junction nucleotides: 11. Germline CDR1 is MDHEN and CDR2 is SYDVKM. CDR3 length equals 16 residues. CDR3 loop: CASSRPSGEGTGELFF. In nucleotides, the CDR3 is TGTGCCAGCAGTCGTCCTAGCGGAGAGGGGACCGGGGAGCTGTTTTTT.

The rearrangement uses TRBV10-2 and TRBJ2-1; TRBD2 might be the D (6 bases). Per the germline V gene, CDR1 is WSHSY and CDR2 is SAAADI. The CDR3 sequence is 15 residues long. Trimming stripped 7 bases from V and 1 base from J, with 14 bases between. In nucleotides, the CDR3 is TGCGCCAGCATCGAAAGCGGGCTGTCCTACAATGAGCAGTTCTTC. Amino acids: CASIESGLSYNEQFF.

The rearrangement joins TRBV9 to TRBJ1-5, with 7 bases matching TRBD1. The CDR3 extends over 15 amino acids. The germline V gene has CDR1 SGDLS and CDR2 YYNGEE. V lost 3 bases to trimming and J lost 8 bases; unmatched junction nucleotides: 11. CDR3 amino acids: CASSDTGGGGEPQHF. The CDR3 nucleotides are TGTGCCAGCAGCGATACGGGAGGGGGCGGAGAGCCCCAGCATTTT. The variable domain in full, with the rest retrieved from reference TRBV9 and TRBJ1-5, is DSGVTQTPKHLITATGQRVTLRCSPRSGDLSVYWYQQSLDQGLQFLIQYYNGEERAKGNILERFSAQQFPDLHSELNLSSLELGDSALYFCASSDTGGGGEPQHFGDGTRLSIL.

This clone was observed a single time. The chain employs TRBV6-5 and TRBJ2-1; 7 bases align to TRBD1. The V segment lost 2 bases and the J segment 9 bases; nucleotides outside the gene matches: 7. CDR1 and CDR2 (germline): MNHEY, SVGAGI. The CDR3 is 14 amino acids. CDR3: CASSYGRQGGEQFF. DNA of the CDR3: TGTGCCAGCAGTTACGGACGACAGGGTGGTGAGCAGTTCTTC.

This chain links TRBV21-1 with TRBJ2-7; TRBD1, the table's D call, lacks a check against the DNA. TRBV21-1 is recorded as a pseudogene. This CDR3 spans 15 amino acids. The CDR3 loop is CASSKKRDSSYEQYF. The CDR3 coding sequence is TGTGCCAGCAGCAAAAAAAGGGACAGCTCCTACGAGCAGTACTTC.

In this sample, this clone turned up a few times. The V and J genes are TRBV24-1 and TRBJ1-2; 8 nucleotides line up with TRBD1. The junction had 3 bases not matched to a gene; V was cut back by 3 bases and J by 4 bases. This CDR3 contains 14 residues. Germline V gene data show CDR1 as KGHDR and CDR2 as SFDVKD. CDR3 coding DNA: TGTGCCACCAGTGATCGCGGGACAGGCTATGGCTACACCTTC. Its protein is CATSDRGTGYGYTF.